This T cell receptor beta chain appears in the sequencing data of a study of blood T cell repertoires in COVID-19. In the case of this clone: A junction end diverges from the germline sequence, so it may reflect a read error.

Original processing notes: For nucleated cells, counts were estimated from reference gene primer amplification. The assay was immunoSEQ multiplex PCR, and TCRdb's table has in-frame clones only and misses some. The DNA gave D and trimming, while V, J and clone size come from that table. The sample holds about 80,000 clones, more than 70% seen once. The CDR3 extends over 13 amino acids. Germline CDR1 LGHDT, CDR2 YNNKEL (reference sequence). The source is an older man with active or convalescent COVID-19. The chain uses TRBV3-1 (or the pseudogene TRBV3-2) and TRBJ1-5, with a possible D match to TRBD1 (5 bases). Sequenced input: peripheral blood. In DNA, the CDR3 is TGTGCCAGCAGCCAAGAGCGGGGGACGGTCCTCTATTTT. Translating it yields CASSQERGTVLYF.